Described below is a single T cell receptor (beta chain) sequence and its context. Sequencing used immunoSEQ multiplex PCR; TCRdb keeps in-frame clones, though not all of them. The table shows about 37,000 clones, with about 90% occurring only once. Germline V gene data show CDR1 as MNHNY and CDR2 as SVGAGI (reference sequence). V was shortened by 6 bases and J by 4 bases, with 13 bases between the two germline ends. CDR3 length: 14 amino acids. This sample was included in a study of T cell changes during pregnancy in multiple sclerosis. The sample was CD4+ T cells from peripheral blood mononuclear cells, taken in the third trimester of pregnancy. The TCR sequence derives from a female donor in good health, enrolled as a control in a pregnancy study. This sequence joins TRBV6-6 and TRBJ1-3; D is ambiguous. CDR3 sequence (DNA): TGTGCCAGCAGAGTTGCGGGGTCCGGAAACACCATATATTTT. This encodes CASRVAGSGNTIYF.